The TCR beta chain under discussion was sequenced for a study of technical replicates of blood from a few donors. Profiling relied on immunoSEQ multiplex PCR, and the TCRdb table lists in-frame clones only, not all of them. The sample contains around 97,000 clones, 95% to 96% of which appear only once. The germline V gene has CDR1 MNHEY and CDR2 SMNVEV (reference sequence). CDR3 length: 17 residues. Trimming took off 4 bases at V and 2 bases at J, with 20 bases between the two ends. The sample consisted of T cells isolated from PBMCs. The sequence was collected from a human donor in good health. The chain is built from TRBV27 and TRBJ1-1; D is perhaps TRBD1 (5 bases). For the CDR3, the DNA is TGTGCCAGCAGTTCCATTATTTCAGGGTGGCCAAACACTGAAGCTTTCTTT. Translating gives CASSSIISGWPNTEAFF.